A single sample gave rise to the 17 T cell receptor beta chains below, sequenced in a study of blood T cell repertoires in COVID-19. Method: immunoSEQ multiplex PCR; TCRdb's copy keeps in-frame clones and lacks some. Of around 220,000 clones in the sample, 90% are singletons; the top ten hold roughly 16%. The sample taken for sequencing was PBMCs or T cells enriched from blood (not recorded which). Receptor source: a man aged 30 to 39 who had been exposed to COVID-19.

This clone was seen only a few times. The chain has TRBV12-5 and TRBJ2-2; D is ambiguous. The CDR3 consists of 14 residues. Trimming pared 5 bases from V and 8 bases from J, leaving 15 bases between. The V gene's germline CDR1 is LGHNT and CDR2 FRNRAP. Here the CDR3 DNA reads TGTGCTAGTGGTCTCCGGGTCCTAAGTGGGGAGCTGTTTTTT. This translates into CASGLRVLSGELFF. Variable domain in full (rest from reference TRBV12-5 and TRBJ2-2): DARVTQTPRHKVTEMGQEVTMRCQPILGHNTVFWYRQTMMQGLELLAYFRNRAPLDDSGMPKDRFSAEMPDATLATLKIQPSEPRDSAVYFCASGLRVLSGELFFGEGSRLTVL.

This sequence joins TRBV2 and TRBJ1-2, with 8 bases that match TRBD1. Germline-derived CDR1 and CDR2 are SNHLY and FYNNEI. V trimming: 1 base; J trimming: 2 bases; junction bases outside the gene matches: 12. There are 18 residues in the CDR3. The CDR3 DNA sequence: TGTGCCAGCAGTGAAGTCGGGCGACAGGGGCGGTTAAACTATGGCTACACCTTC. Its translation: CASSEVGRQGRLNYGYTF.

The chain employs TRBV5-1 and TRBJ1-4; 10 nucleotides agree with TRBD1. V shed 7 bases and J 5 bases; nucleotides not matched to a gene: 8. The CDR3 is made up of 15 amino acids. Germline CDR1 reads SGHRS; CDR2 reads YFSETQ. CDR3 residues: CASRDRGQLNEKLFF. DNA for the CDR3: TGCGCCAGCCGGGACAGGGGCCAGCTCAATGAAAAACTGTTTTTT. The variable domain in full, with the rest retrieved from reference TRBV5-1 and TRBJ1-4, is KAGVTQTPRYLIKTRGQQVTLSCSPISGHRSVSWYQQTPGQGLQFLFEYFSETQRNKGNFPGRFSGRQFSNSRSEMNVSTLELGDSALYLCASRDRGQLNEKLFFGSGTQLSVL.

The V and J genes are TRBV5-1 and TRBJ2-3; TRBD2 might be the D (6 bases). Between the trimmed V and J ends, which lost 4 bases and 2 bases, there was a span of 20 bases. CDR1 and CDR2 from the germline V gene are SGHRS and YFSETQ. The CDR3 is 17 residues long. The chain's CDR3 is CASSLLRRDSNTDTQYF. Here the CDR3 DNA reads TGCGCCAGCAGCCTGTTACGCCGGGACTCTAACACAGATACGCAGTATTTT.

In this sample, this clone turned up once. The chain has TRBV5-4 and TRBJ2-5; perhaps TRBD1 as D (6 bases). The V end lost 4 bases, the J end lost 5 bases, and 18 bases lay between the germline ends. This CDR3 has 15 amino acids. The germline V gene has CDR1 SGHNT and CDR2 YYREEE (reference sequence). The CDR3 spells CASSRTGSIAETQYF. The CDR3 nucleotides read TGTGCCAGCAGCCGAACAGGGTCCATTGCGGAGACCCAGTACTTC.

The chain employs TRBV7-9 and TRBJ2-7, with TRBD2 matching over 7 bases. V gave up 5 bases and J gave up 6 bases; unmatched junction bases: 13. The CDR3 is 15 residues long. Germline V lookup: CDR1 SEHNR, CDR2 FQNEAQ (reference sequence). The CDR3 DNA reads TGTGCCAGCAGCATACCGGGGGGTGCCTTAGGCGAGCAGTACTTC. It is translated as CASSIPGGALGEQYF.

The V and J genes are TRBV15 and TRBJ1-2; the D gene is possibly TRBD1 (5 bases). Germline V CDR1 and CDR2: LNHNV, YYDKDF (reference sequence). The CDR3 has 15 amino acids. Trimming left V 5 bases short and J 4 bases short, with 17 bases between. Written as DNA, the CDR3 is TGTGCCACCAGCCGATCCGGGGGAAGGGCCTATGGCTACACCTTC. This encodes CATSRSGGRAYGYTF.

CDR3 amino acids: CASSLELASTDTQYF. CDR3 coding DNA: TGCGCCAGCAGCTTGGAACTAGCTAGCACAGATACGCAGTATTTT. The chain combines TRBV5-1 with TRBJ2-3, with D possibly being TRBD2 (6 bases). The CDR3 is made up of 15 amino acids. CDR1 is SGHRS and CDR2 is YFSETQ in the germline V gene. V shed 0 bases and J shed 0 bases, with 8 bases lying between them.

The V gene is TRBV2, the J gene TRBJ2-1; the match to TRBD2 covers 13 bases. V dropped 6 bases and J dropped 4; count of bases not matched to a gene: 3. The CDR3 totals 15 residues. Germline V CDR1 and CDR2: SNHLY, FYNNEI. CDR3 DNA: TGTGCCAGCAGCCAACTAGCGGGGGGGTACAATGAGCAGTTCTTC. It is translated as CASSQLAGGYNEQFF. The full variable domain, completed using reference TRBV2 and TRBJ2-1, is EPEVTQTPSHQVTQMGQEVILRCVPISNHLYFYWYRQILGQKVEFLVSFYNNEISEKSEIFDDQFSVERPDGSNFTLKIRSTKLEDSAMYFCASSQLAGGYNEQFFGPGTRLTVL.

The V gene is TRBV4-1, the J gene TRBJ1-1; TRBD1 might be the D (5 bases). V gave up 0 bases and J gave up 11 bases, with 13 bases separating them. From germline, CDR1 is MGHRA and CDR2 YSYEKL. There are 13 residues in the CDR3. CDR3 loop: CASSQDGGIHAFF. Here the CDR3 DNA reads TGCGCCAGCAGCCAAGATGGGGGGATTCATGCTTTCTTT.

The rearrangement links TRBV7-3 to TRBJ2-2; possible D gene TRBD1, 6 bases. The germline V gene has CDR1 SGHTA and CDR2 FQGTGA. The CDR3 spans 17 residues. V was trimmed by 1 base and J by 1 base, leaving 13 bases between them. CDR3: CASSLRGGQMNTGELFF. As DNA, the CDR3 is TGTGCCAGCAGCTTAAGAGGCGGACAGATGAACACCGGGGAGCTGTTTTTT. The full variable domain, with the rest looked up from reference TRBV7-3 and TRBJ2-2, is GAGVSQTPSNKVTEKGKYVELRCDPISGHTALYWYRQSLGQGPEFLIYFQGTGAADDSGLPNDRFFAVRPEGSVSTLKIQRTERGDSAVYLCASSLRGGQMNTGELFFGEGSRLTVL.

The rearrangement uses TRBV13 and TRBJ2-5; 9 bases line up with TRBD2. The CDR3 runs to 19 residues. V shed 5 bases, J shed 5 bases, and the junction held 21 bases outside the gene matches. Germline V gene data show CDR1 as PRHDT and CDR2 as FYEKMQ (reference sequence). CDR3 in amino acids: CASSPRGVSGGSLWETQYF. The CDR3 DNA reads TGTGCCAGCAGCCCCCGGGGGGTTAGCGGGGGCTCACTGTGGGAGACCCAGTACTTC.

V and J are TRBV10-3 and TRBJ1-6, with no clear D. V was trimmed by 3 bases and J by 0 bases, leaving 9 bases between them. The length of the CDR3 is 16 residues. Germline V lookup: CDR1 ENHRY, CDR2 SYGVKD. CDR3 coding DNA: TGTGCCATCAGTGACCCCATGAGCTCCTATAATTCACCCCTCCACTTT. Protein sequence: CAISDPMSSYNSPLHF.

CDR3: CAWSESWNTEAFF. CDR3 DNA sequence: TGTGCCTGGAGTGAGAGTTGGAACACTGAAGCTTTCTTT. This rearrangement joins TRBV30 to TRBJ1-1; D gene uncertain. The germline V and J ends were trimmed by 1 base and 1 base, with 7 bases remaining between them. This CDR3 contains 13 residues. Germline CDR1 and CDR2: GTSNPN and SVGIG (reference sequence).

The J gene is TRBJ2-7, the V gene TRBV9; D gene uncertain. The V end was cut by 4 bases, the J end by 0 bases, with 8 bases between. This CDR3 has 13 amino acids. The germline gives CDR1 SGDLS, CDR2 YYNGEE. The CDR3 is CASSPPSSYEQYF. CDR3 in DNA: TGTGCCAGCAGCCCCCCGAGCTCCTACGAGCAGTACTTC.

This clone appeared a single time. V gene TRBV5-6 combines with J gene TRBJ1-3, with D unresolved. Deletions cut 1 base from V and 2 bases from J, with 10 bases between. The CDR3 contains 15 residues. Germline loops: CDR1 SGHDT, CDR2 YYEEEE. CDR3 bases: TGTGCCAGCAGCTTGTTGGGCGCCCCTGGAAACACCATATATTTT. It codes for CASSLLGAPGNTIYF. The full variable domain, completed using reference TRBV5-6 and TRBJ1-3, is DAGVTQSPTHLIKTRGQQVTLRCSPKSGHDTVSWYQQALGQGPQFIFQYYEEEERQRGNFPDRFSGHQFPNYSSELNVNALLLGDSALYLCASSLLGAPGNTIYFGEGSWLTVV.

The chain combines TRBV7-2 with TRBJ2-7; 10 bases map to TRBD1. Trimming took 5 bases from V and 0 from J; bases not matched to a gene: 4. Germline V lookup: CDR1 SGHTA, CDR2 FQGNSA. The CDR3 totals 15 residues. The chain's CDR3 is CASSPGQGGSYEQYF. CDR3 in DNA: TGTGCCAGCAGCCCCGGACAGGGGGGCTCCTACGAGCAGTACTTC. Using reference TRBV7-2 and TRBJ2-7 for the parts outside the CDR3, the full variable domain is GAGVSQSPSNKVTEKGKDVELRCDPISGHTALYWYRQSLGQGLEFLIYFQGNSAPDKSGLPSDRFSAERTGGSVSTLTIQRTQQEDSAVYLCASSPGQGGSYEQYFGPGTRLTVT.